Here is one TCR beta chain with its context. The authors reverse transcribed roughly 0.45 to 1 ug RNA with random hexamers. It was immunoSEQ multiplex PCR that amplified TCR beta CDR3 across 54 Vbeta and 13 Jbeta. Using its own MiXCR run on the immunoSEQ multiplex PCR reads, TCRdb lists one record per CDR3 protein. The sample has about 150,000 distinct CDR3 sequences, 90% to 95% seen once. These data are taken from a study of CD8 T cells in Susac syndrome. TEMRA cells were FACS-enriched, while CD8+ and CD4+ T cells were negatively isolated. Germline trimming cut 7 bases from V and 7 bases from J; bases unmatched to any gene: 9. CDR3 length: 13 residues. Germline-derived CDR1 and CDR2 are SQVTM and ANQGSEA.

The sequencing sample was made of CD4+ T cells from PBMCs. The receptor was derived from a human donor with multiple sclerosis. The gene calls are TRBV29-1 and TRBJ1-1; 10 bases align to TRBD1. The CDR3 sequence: CSAWDRGSFEAFF. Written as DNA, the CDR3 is TGCAGCGCCTGGGACAGGGGCAGCTTTGAAGCTTTCTTT.